This T cell receptor (beta chain) originates from a study of CD8 T cells in Susac syndrome. TCR beta sequencing covered blood CD8+ and CD4+ T cells. Through negative isolation, CD4+ and CD8+ T cells were obtained, while TEMRA cells were enriched using FACS. Random-hexamer reverse transcription was applied to roughly 0.5 to 1 ug RNA. TCR beta CDR3 was amplified by immunoSEQ multiplex PCR. This amplification extended across 54 Vbeta and 13 Jbeta segments. Using its own MiXCR run on the immunoSEQ multiplex PCR reads, TCRdb lists one record per CDR3 protein. This sample has tens of thousands of distinct CDR3 sequences, with around 93% found just once. The CDR3 is 18 residues long. With V trimmed by 4 bases and J by 7 bases, 16 bases remained unmatched. Germline-derived CDR1 and CDR2 are ENHRY and SYGVKD.

The clonotype comes from a human donor with Susac syndrome. Material: CD4+ T cells from PBMCs. The V and J genes are TRBV10-3 and TRBJ2-1; 10 bases line up with TRBD2. The CDR3 nucleotides are TGTGCCATCAGTGGAGGCTTCCAGCGGGGGGGCCGATGGAATGAGCAGTTCTTC. It yields the protein CAISGGFQRGGRWNEQFF.